The rows below give T cell receptor beta chains drawn from one sample of a study of cytomegalovirus exposure and HLA in healthy donors. Using immunoSEQ multiplex PCR, the repertoire was profiled, and TCRdb retains in-frame clones only, with some absent. The data show about 48,000 clones, and the top ten clones hold 2.1%. Sequencing input: PBMCs. The receptors derive from a woman aged 40 to 50 in good health and CMV-seronegative. The CDR3 runs from the conserved cysteine through the conserved F or W. A D gene is named only where the DNA matches it firmly. For some rows the clone size is stated as once, few or many, or as a class when expanded; others skip it.

>TRBV5-5|TRBD1|-|TRBJ1-6
CASSLAPGQGGGNSPLHF
TGTGCCAGCAGCTTGGCCCCAGGACAGGGAGGCGGGAATTCACCCCTACACTTT
>TRBV18|-|-|TRBJ1-2
CASSPISGEYGYTF
TGTGCCAGCTCACCAATTTCGGGGGAGTATGGCTACACCTTC
>TRBV4-1|TRBD2|-|TRBJ2-2
CASSPQTSWNTGELFF
TGCGCCAGCAGCCCTCAGACTAGCTGGAACACCGGGGAGCTGTTTTTT
>TRBV19|TRBD1|-|TRBJ2-3
CASSKVFRTGWDTDTQYF
TGTGCCAGTAGTAAGGTATTTCGGACAGGGTGGGACACAGATACGCAGTATTTT
>TRBV28|TRBD2|-|TRBJ2-1
CASSLRAGGFYNEQFF
TGTGCCAGCAGTTTAAGAGCGGGAGGCTTCTACAATGAGCAGTTCTTC
>TRBV2|-|-|TRBJ1-4
CASSAKTVVEKLFF
TGTGCCAGCAGTGCTAAGACAGTTGTAGAAAAACTGTTTTTT
>TRBV10-3|-|-|TRBJ2-3
CAISVRQTDTQYF
TGTGCCATCAGTGTGCGACAGACAGATACGCAGTATTTT
>TRBV5-1|TRBD2|-|TRBJ2-1
CASSFTGTSGVNEQFF
TGCGCCAGCAGCTTCACCGGGACTAGCGGCGTCAATGAGCAGTTCTTC
>TRBV5-4|-|-|TRBJ2-5
CASGGAGAETQYF
TGTGCCAGCGGGGGGGCGGGAGCAGAGACCCAGTACTTC
>TRBV6-1|TRBD1|-|TRBJ1-2
CASSETGGAGYTF
TGTGCCAGCAGTGAGACAGGGGGCGCGGGCTACACCTTC
>TRBV19|-|-|TRBJ2-3
CASRNRGGGEGDTQYF
TGTGCCAGTAGGAATAGGGGCGGCGGGGAAGGAGATACGCAGTATTTT
>TRBV5-1|-|-|TRBJ2-7
CASSFAGPNYEQYF
TGCGCCAGCAGCTTCGCGGGGCCAAACTACGAGCAGTACTTC
>TRBV5-4|TRBD1|-|TRBJ2-5
CASSLGQGGQTQYF
TGTGCCAGCAGCTTGGGACAGGGGGGGCAGACCCAGTACTTC
>TRBV30|-|-|TRBJ1-4
CAWGGPGIVNEKLFF
TGTGCCTGGGGGGGCCCTGGAATAGTAAATGAAAAACTGTTTTTT
>TRBV5-1|-|-|TRBJ1-1
CASSLDSGNTEAFF
TGCGCCAGCAGCTTGGACTCAGGGAACACTGAAGCTTTCTTT
>TRBV30|TRBD1|-|TRBJ1-6
CAWSAGTGGFSSPLHF
TGTGCCTGGAGTGCCGGGACAGGGGGCTTCAGTTCACCCCTCCACTTT
>TRBV4-1|-|-|TRBJ1-5
CASSQEGGFQPQHF
TGCGCCAGCAGCCAAGAGGGGGGTTTCCAGCCCCAGCATTTT
>TRBV2|-|-|TRBJ2-5
CASSGLRDLMSSETQYF
TGTGCCAGCAGTGGGCTCAGGGATTTGATGTCTTCGGAGACCCAGTACTTC
>TRBV2|TRBD2|-|TRBJ2-2
CASIGTSSYGELFF
TGTGCCAGCATCGGGACTAGTTCATACGGGGAGCTGTTTTTT
>TRBV30|-|-|TRBJ1-6
CAWDPLREGGESPLHF
TGTGCCTGGGATCCGCTACGGGAGGGAGGAGAATCACCCCTCCACTTT
>TRBV10-3|-|-|TRBJ2-6
CAISEFGVFPGGANVLTF
TGTGCCATCAGTGAGTTCGGGGTTTTTCCAGGTGGGGCCAACGTCCTGACTTTC
>TRBV6-1|-|-|TRBJ1-1
CASINAGPTEAFF
TGTGCCAGCATTAATGCAGGGCCCACTGAAGCTTTCTTT
>TRBV7-2|TRBD1|-|TRBJ2-7
CASSLSGQAKGEQYF
TGTGCCAGCAGCCTGTCGGGACAGGCCAAGGGGGAGCAGTACTTC
>TRBV19|TRBD2|-|TRBJ2-1
CASSTLAGGSYNEQFF
TGTGCCAGTAGTACCCTAGCGGGAGGGTCCTACAATGAGCAGTTCTTC
>TRBV5-5|-|-|TRBJ1-1
CASSLLVGGTEAFF
TGTGCCAGCAGCTTGTTGGTGGGGGGCACTGAAGCTTTCTTT
>TRBV7-2|-|-|TRBJ1-5
CASSFTGDQPQHF
TGTGCCAGCAGCTTCACCGGGGATCAGCCCCAGCATTTT
>TRBV25-1|TRBD1|-|TRBJ1-4
CASSHWGQGNEKLFF
TGTGCCAGCTCACATTGGGGACAGGGGAATGAAAAACTGTTTTTT
>TRBV6-6|-|medium-sized|TRBJ1-5
CASSWGGNNQPQHF
TGTGCCAGCAGTTGGGGGGGAAACAATCAGCCCCAGCATTTT
>TRBV11-2|-|-|TRBJ1-1
CASSWGRKNTEAFF
TGTGCCAGCAGCTGGGGGCGGAAGAACACTGAAGCTTTCTTT
>TRBV11-2|TRBD1|-|TRBJ2-7
CASSLLTGGPYEQYF
TGTGCCAGCAGCTTATTAACAGGGGGACCCTACGAGCAGTACTTC
>TRBV28|-|-|TRBJ2-7
CASSLPQATAYEQYF
TGTGCCAGCAGCCTCCCCCAGGCAACCGCCTACGAGCAGTACTTC
>TRBV6-1|-|-|TRBJ2-7
CASSDRVDEQYF
TGTGCCAGCAGTGACAGGGTCGACGAGCAGTACTTC
>TRBV6-1|TRBD1|-|TRBJ1-1
CATTTTGGYTEAFF
TGTGCCACGACGACGACAGGGGGCTACACTGAAGCTTTCTTT
>TRBV11-1|-|-|TRBJ2-1
CASSLISGSSYNEQFF
TGTGCCAGCAGCTTAATATCAGGAAGCTCCTACAATGAGCAGTTCTTC
>TRBV20-1|-|-|TRBJ1-1
CSALRNTEAFF
TGCAGTGCTTTGCGGAACACTGAAGCTTTCTTT
>TRBV4-1|TRBD1|-|TRBJ1-2
CASSHPGTAYGYTF
TGCGCCAGCAGCCACCCCGGGACAGCCTATGGCTACACCTTC
>TRBV18|-|-|TRBJ1-1
CASSPTFGQNTEAFF
TGTGCCAGCTCACCTACTTTTGGGCAGAACACTGAAGCTTTCTTT
>TRBV19|TRBD1|-|TRBJ2-1
CASSIHRDRGRVTDNEQFF
TGTGCCAGTAGTATCCACCGGGACAGGGGGCGAGTGACCGACAATGAGCAGTTCTTC
>TRBV29-1|TRBD2|-|TRBJ2-5
CSVQLAGVQETQYF
TGCAGCGTTCAACTAGCGGGGGTACAAGAGACCCAGTACTTC
>TRBV5-1|TRBD1|-|TRBJ1-1
CASSPRQGLVDTEAFF
TGCGCCAGCAGCCCTCGACAGGGTTTGGTGGACACTGAAGCTTTCTTT
>TRBV6-5|-|-|TRBJ2-1
CASTSYNEQFF
TGTGCCAGCACTAGCTACAATGAGCAGTTCTTC
>TRBV7-2|TRBD2|-|TRBJ2-7
CASSPGTRSYEQYF
TGTGCCAGCAGCCCCGGGACTAGGTCCTACGAGCAGTACTTC
>TRBV5-1|-|-|TRBJ1-2
CASSDRPNYGYTF
TGCGCCAGCAGCGACAGGCCTAACTATGGCTACACCTTC
>TRBV15|TRBD1|-|TRBJ2-7
CATSPKTGDVGEQYF
TGTGCCACCAGCCCCAAGACAGGGGACGTGGGAGAGCAGTACTTC
>TRBV5-1|-|-|TRBJ1-2
CASSLMGAPDYGYTF
TGCGCCAGCAGCTTGATGGGGGCGCCGGACTATGGCTACACCTTC
>TRBV4-1|TRBD1|-|TRBJ2-3
CASSRDRFKDTQYF
TGCGCCAGCAGCCGGGACAGATTTAAAGATACGCAGTATTTT
>TRBV6-1|-|-|TRBJ1-4
CASSEAWGGEKLFF
TGTGCCAGCAGTGAAGCCTGGGGCGGTGAAAAACTGTTTTTT
>TRBV18|-|-|TRBJ2-7
CASSPSRMEWNF
TGTGCCAGCTCACCGAGCCGGATGGAGTGGAACTTC
>TRBV5-4|TRBD1|-|TRBJ1-2
CASSSSHRGGYGYTF
TGTGCCAGCAGCTCGTCCCACAGGGGAGGCTATGGCTACACCTTC
>TRBV6-5|TRBD2|-|TRBJ2-5
CASSYSGRGEGTQYF
TGTGCCAGCAGTTACTCAGGGAGGGGAGAAGGGACCCAGTACTTC
>TRBV7-9|TRBD2|-|TRBJ2-4
CASSFTGGTKNIQYF
TGTGCCAGCAGCTTTACGGGGGGAACCAAAAACATTCAGTACTTC
>TRBV10-3|TRBD1|-|TRBJ2-7
CAISPGQPLLEQYF
TGTGCCATCAGTCCGGGACAGCCCCTCTTGGAGCAGTACTTC
>TRBV2|-|-|TRBJ1-3
CASSTGSSGNTIYF
TGTGCCAGCAGTACAGGGTCCTCTGGAAACACCATATATTTT
>TRBV27|-|-|TRBJ1-6
CASTGAENYNSPLHF
TGTGCCAGCACTGGGGCGGAAAATTATAATTCACCCCTCCACTTT
>TRBV5-1|-|-|TRBJ2-7
CASSLAGAGVNEQYF
TGCGCCAGCAGCTTGGCCGGGGCAGGGGTCAACGAGCAGTACTTC